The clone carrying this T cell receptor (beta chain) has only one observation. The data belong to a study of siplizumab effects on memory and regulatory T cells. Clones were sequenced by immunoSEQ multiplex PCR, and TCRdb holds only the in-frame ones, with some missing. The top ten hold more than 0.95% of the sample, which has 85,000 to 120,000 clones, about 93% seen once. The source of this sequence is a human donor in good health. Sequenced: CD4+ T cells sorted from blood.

This CDR3 reads CASSNTGFNEAFF. The DNA of the CDR3 is TGTGCCAGCAGTAACACAGGGTTTAATGAAGCTTTCTTT. The V call is TRBV28, the J call TRBJ1-1, with TRBD1 as a possible D gene (6 bases). V lost 5 bases, J lost 7 bases, and 14 bases lay in between. The length of the CDR3 is 13 residues. In germline, CDR1 is MDHEN, CDR2 SYDVKM. The full variable domain, rest sourced from reference TRBV28 and TRBJ1-1, is DVKVTQSSRYLVKRTGEKVFLECVQDMDHENMFWYRQDPGLGLRLIYFSYDVKMKEKGDIPEGYSVSREKKERFSLILESASTNQTSMYLCASSNTGFNEAFFGQGTRLTVV.